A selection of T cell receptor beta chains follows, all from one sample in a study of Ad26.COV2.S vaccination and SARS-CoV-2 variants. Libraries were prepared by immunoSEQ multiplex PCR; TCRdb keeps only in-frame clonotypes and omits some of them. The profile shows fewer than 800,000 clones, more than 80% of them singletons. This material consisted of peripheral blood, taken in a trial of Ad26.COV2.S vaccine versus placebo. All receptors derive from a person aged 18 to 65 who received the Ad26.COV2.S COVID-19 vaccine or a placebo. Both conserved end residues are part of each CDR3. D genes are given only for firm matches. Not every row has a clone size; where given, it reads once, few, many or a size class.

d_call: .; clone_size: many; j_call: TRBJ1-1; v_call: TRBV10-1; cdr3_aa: CASSPGTGTEAFF; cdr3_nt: TGCGCCAGCAGCCCCGGGACCGGCACTGAAGCTTTCTTT
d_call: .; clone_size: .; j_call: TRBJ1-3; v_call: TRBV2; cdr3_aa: CASGELTRSSGNTIYF; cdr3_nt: TGTGCCAGCGGTGAGCTAACTAGAAGCTCTGGAAACACCATATATTTT
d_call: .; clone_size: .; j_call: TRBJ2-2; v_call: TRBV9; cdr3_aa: CASSRIRSTGELFF; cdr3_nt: TGTGCCAGCAGCCGGATCAGATCGACCGGGGAGCTGTTTTTT
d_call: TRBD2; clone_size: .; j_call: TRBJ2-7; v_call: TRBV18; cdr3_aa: CASSPQSGNWEQYF; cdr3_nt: TGTGCCAGCTCCCCCCAAAGCGGGAATTGGGAGCAGTACTTC
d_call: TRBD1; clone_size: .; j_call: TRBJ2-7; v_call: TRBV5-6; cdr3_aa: CASSLQYFRDRNYEQYF; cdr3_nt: TGTGCCAGCAGCCTTCAATACTTCCGGGACAGGAACTACGAGCAGTACTTC
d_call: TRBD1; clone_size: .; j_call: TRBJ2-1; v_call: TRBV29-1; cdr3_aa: CSVVTGTGSDEQFF; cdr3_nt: TGCAGCGTTGTGACCGGGACAGGGTCCGATGAGCAGTTCTTC
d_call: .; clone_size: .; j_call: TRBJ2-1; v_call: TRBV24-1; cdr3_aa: CATGQGWAGEDEQFF; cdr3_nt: TGTGCCACCGGGCAGGGATGGGCTGGAGAGGATGAGCAGTTCTTC
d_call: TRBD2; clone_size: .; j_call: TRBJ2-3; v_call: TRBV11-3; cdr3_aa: CASSLGGSRTDTQYF; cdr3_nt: TGTGCCAGCAGCTTAGGCGGGAGTCGAACTGATACGCAGTATTTT
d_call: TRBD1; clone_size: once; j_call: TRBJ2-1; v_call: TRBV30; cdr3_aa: CAWSQGAYNEQFF; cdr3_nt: TGTGCCTGGAGTCAGGGGGCCTACAATGAGCAGTTCTTC
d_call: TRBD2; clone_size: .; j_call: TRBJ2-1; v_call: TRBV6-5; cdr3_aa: CASTMGLAGDEQFF; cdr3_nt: TGTGCCAGCACCATGGGACTAGCGGGAGATGAGCAGTTCTTC
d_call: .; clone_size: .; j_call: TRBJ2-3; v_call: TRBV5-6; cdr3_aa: CASSQGPGPPGDTQYF; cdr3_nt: TGTGCCAGCAGCCAGGGGCCGGGACCGCCAGGGGATACGCAGTATTTT
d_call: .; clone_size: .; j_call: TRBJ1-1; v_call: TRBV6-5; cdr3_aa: CASGDIRKNTEAFF; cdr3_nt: TGTGCCAGCGGAGACATCCGCAAGAACACTGAAGCTTTCTTT
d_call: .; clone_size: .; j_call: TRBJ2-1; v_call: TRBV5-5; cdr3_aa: CASSLGHSSYNEQFF; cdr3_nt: TGTGCCAGCAGCTTGGGGCATAGCTCCTACAATGAGCAGTTCTTC
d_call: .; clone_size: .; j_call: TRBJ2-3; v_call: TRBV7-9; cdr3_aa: CASSFRQTQYF; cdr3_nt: TGTGCCAGCAGCTTCCGGCAAACGCAGTATTTT
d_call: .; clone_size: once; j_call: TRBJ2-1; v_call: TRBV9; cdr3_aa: CASSVVRGTYNEQFF; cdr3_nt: TGTGCCAGCAGCGTAGTAAGGGGTACCTACAATGAGCAGTTCTTC
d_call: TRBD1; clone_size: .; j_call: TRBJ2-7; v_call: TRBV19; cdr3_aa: CASTSGQGREDEQYF; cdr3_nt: TGTGCCAGTACATCGGGACAGGGCAGGGAGGACGAGCAGTACTTC
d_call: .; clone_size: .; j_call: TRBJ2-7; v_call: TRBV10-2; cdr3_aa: CASRMTGLEYEQYF; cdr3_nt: TGCGCCAGCAGGATGACAGGACTGGAGTACGAGCAGTACTTC
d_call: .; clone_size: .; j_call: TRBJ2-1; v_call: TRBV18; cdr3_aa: CASSRRDGDYNEQFF; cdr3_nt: TGTGCCAGCTCACGCCGGGACGGGGACTACAATGAGCAGTTCTTC
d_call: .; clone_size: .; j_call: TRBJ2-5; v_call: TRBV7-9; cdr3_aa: CASSLAPGSGLQETQYF; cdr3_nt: TGTGCCAGCAGCTTGGCCCCGGGTAGCGGTTTACAAGAGACCCAGTACTTC
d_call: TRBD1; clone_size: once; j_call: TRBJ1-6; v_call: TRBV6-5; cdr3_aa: CASTTSTGANSPLHF; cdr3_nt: TGTGCCAGCACCACCTCGACAGGGGCTAATTCACCCCTCCACTTT
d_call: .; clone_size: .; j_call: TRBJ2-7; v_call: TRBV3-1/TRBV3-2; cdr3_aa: CASSQRAVSSYEQYF; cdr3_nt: TGTGCCAGCAGCCAACGCGCGGTGAGCTCCTACGAGCAGTACTTC
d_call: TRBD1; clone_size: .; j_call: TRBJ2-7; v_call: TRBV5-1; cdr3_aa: CASSYPDRVAYEQYF; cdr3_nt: TGCGCCAGCAGCTATCCCGACAGGGTTGCCTACGAGCAGTACTTC
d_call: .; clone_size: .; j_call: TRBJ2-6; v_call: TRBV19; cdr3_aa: CASSTGANVLTF; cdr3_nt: TGTGCCAGTAGTACGGGGGCCAACGTCCTGACTTTC
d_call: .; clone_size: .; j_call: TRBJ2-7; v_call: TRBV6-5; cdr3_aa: CASSYSKASSYEQYF; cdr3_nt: TGTGCCAGCAGTTACTCGAAGGCCAGCTCCTACGAGCAGTACTTC
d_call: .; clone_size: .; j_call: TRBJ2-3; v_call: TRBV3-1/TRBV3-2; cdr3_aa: CASSPPRVADTQYF; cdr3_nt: TGTGCCAGCAGCCCCCCCAGGGTTGCAGATACGCAGTATTTT
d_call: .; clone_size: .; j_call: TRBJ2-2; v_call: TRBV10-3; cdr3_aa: CAISTRENTGELFF; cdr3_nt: TGTGCCATCTCCACCCGGGAAAACACCGGGGAGCTGTTTTTT
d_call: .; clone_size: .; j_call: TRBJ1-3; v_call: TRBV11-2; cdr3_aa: CASSPWVTRSSGNTIYF; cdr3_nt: TGTGCCAGCAGCCCATGGGTCACTCGAAGCTCTGGAAACACCATATATTTT
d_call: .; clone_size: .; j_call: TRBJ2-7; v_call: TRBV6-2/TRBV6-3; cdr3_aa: CASSYSNRGRSYEQYF; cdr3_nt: TGTGCCAGCAGTTACTCAAATCGGGGACGGTCCTACGAGCAGTACTTC
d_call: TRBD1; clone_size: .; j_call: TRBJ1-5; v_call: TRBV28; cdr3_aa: CASNTRQGANQPQHF; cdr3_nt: TGTGCCAGCAACACCAGACAGGGGGCCAATCAGCCCCAGCATTTT
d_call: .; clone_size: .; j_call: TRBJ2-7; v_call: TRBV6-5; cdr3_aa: CASGVGRSYEQYF; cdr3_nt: TGTGCCAGCGGGGTAGGCCGATCCTACGAGCAGTACTTC
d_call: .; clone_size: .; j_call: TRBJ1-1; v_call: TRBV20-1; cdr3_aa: CSAGGGTEAFF; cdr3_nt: TGCAGTGCTGGGGGCGGCACTGAAGCTTTCTTT
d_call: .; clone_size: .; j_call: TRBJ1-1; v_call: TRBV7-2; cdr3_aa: CASSPRPDRTEAFF; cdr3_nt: TGTGCCAGCAGCCCCCGCCCGGACAGAACTGAAGCTTTCTTT
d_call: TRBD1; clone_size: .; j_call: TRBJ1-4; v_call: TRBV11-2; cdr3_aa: CASSDYRGGGEKLFF; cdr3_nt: TGTGCCAGCAGCGACTACAGGGGAGGGGGGGAAAAACTGTTTTTT
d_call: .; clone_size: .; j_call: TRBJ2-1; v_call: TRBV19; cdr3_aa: CASSITHTANNEQFF; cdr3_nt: TGTGCCAGTAGTATAACCCACACAGCCAACAATGAGCAGTTCTTC
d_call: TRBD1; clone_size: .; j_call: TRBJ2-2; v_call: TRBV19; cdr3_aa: CASDRGRGTGELFF; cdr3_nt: TGTGCCAGTGACAGGGGGCGCGGCACCGGGGAGCTGTTTTTT
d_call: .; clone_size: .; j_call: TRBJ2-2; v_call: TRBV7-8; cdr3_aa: CASNRGNTGELFF; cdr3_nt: TGTGCCAGCAACCGGGGGAACACCGGGGAGCTGTTTTTT
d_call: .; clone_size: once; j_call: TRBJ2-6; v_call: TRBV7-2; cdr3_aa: CASSLELAGANVLTF; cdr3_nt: TGTGCCAGCAGCTTAGAACTAGCTGGGGCCAACGTCCTGACTTTC
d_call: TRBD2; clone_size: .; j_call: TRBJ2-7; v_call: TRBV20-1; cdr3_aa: CSASKSLGGAFSYEQYF; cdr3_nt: TGCAGTGCTAGTAAATCCCTCGGGGGGGCCTTCTCCTACGAGCAGTACTTC
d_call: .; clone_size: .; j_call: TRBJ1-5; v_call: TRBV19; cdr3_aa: CASGSQHSNQPQHF; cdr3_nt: TGTGCCAGTGGGTCACAACATAGCAATCAGCCCCAGCATTTT
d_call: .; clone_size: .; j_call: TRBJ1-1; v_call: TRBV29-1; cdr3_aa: CSVTPQQNMNTEAFF; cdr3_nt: TGCAGCGTTACCCCCCAACAGAACATGAACACTGAAGCTTTCTTT
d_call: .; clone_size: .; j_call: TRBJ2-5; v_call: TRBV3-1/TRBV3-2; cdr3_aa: CASSQSGETQYF; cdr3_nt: TGTGCCAGCAGCCAGAGCGGCGAGACCCAGTACTTC
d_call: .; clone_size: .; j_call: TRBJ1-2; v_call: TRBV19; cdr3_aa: CASMGNGYTF; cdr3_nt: TGTGCCAGTATGGGGAATGGCTACACCTTC
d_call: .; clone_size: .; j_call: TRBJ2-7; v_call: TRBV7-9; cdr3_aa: CASSYIGYEQYF; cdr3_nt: TGTGCCAGCAGCTACATCGGATACGAGCAGTACTTC
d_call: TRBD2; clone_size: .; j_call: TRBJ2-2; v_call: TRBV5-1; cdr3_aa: CASSSPGLGTGELFF; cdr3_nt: TGCGCCAGCAGCTCACCGGGACTAGGCACCGGGGAGCTGTTTTTT
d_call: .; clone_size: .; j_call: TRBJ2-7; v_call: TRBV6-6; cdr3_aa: CASSYAPRSSYEQYF; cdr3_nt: TGTGCCAGCAGTTATGCACCCCGCTCTTCTTACGAGCAGTACTTC
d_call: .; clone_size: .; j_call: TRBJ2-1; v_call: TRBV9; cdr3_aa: CASSVDGQGIYNEQFF; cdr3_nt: TGTGCCAGCAGCGTAGACGGGCAGGGGATATACAATGAGCAGTTCTTC
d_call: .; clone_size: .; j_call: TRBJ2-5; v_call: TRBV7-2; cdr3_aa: CASSSGLSQETQYF; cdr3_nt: TGTGCCAGCAGCTCGGGACTGAGCCAAGAGACCCAGTACTTC
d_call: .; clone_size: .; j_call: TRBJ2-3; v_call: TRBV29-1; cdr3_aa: CSVEDTQYF; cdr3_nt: TGCAGCGTCGAGGATACGCAGTATTTT
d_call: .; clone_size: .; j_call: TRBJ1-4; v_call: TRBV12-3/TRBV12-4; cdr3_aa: CASSPLIEEKLFF; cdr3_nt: TGTGCCAGCAGTCCCCTAATTGAAGAAAAACTGTTTTTT
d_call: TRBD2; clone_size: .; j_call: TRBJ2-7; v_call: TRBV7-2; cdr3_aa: CASSKLAGGLEQYF; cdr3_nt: TGTGCCAGCAGCAAACTAGCGGGAGGACTCGAGCAGTACTTC
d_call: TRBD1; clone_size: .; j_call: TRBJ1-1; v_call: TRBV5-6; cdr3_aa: CASSKDRATEAFF; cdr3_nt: TGTGCCAGCAGCAAGGACAGGGCGACTGAAGCTTTCTTT
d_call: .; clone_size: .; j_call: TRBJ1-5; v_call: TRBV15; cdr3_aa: CATSRDFQVDQPQHF; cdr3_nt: TGTGCCACCAGCAGAGATTTTCAGGTGGATCAGCCCCAGCATTTT
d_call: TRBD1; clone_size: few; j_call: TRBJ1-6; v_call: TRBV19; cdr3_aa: CASSPQGVLNSPLHF; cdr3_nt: TGTGCCAGTAGTCCCCAGGGGGTTCTGAATTCACCCCTCCACTTT
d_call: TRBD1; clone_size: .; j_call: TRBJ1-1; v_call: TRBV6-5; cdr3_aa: CASSPRQGVGTEAFF; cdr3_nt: TGTGCCAGCAGTCCCCGCCAGGGGGTCGGCACTGAAGCTTTCTTT
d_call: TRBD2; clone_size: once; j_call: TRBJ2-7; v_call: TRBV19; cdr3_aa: CASRGTSGNSSYEQYF; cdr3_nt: TGTGCCAGTAGGGGGACTAGCGGCAATAGCTCCTACGAGCAGTACTTC
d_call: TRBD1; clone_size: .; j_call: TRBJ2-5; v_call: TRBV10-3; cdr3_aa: CAISESKGAGETQYF; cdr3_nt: TGTGCCATCAGTGAGTCGAAGGGGGCTGGGGAGACCCAGTACTTC
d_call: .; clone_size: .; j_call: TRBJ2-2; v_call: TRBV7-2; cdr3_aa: CASSLDPSGELFF; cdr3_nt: TGTGCCAGCAGCTTAGATCCGTCCGGGGAGCTGTTTTTT
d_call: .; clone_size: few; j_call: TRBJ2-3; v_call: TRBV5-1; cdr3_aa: CASSPGAAWPDTQYF; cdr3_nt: TGCGCCAGCAGCCCCGGGGCCGCGTGGCCCGATACGCAGTATTTT